This T cell receptor beta chain was sequenced during a study of blood T cells in healthy people across ages. This clonotype has just a few counts. Sample-barcoded 5' priming and a J-beta primer mix drove a second PCR of 7 to 11 cycles. TCRdb recomputed calls from the 5' RACE reads with MiXCR, one row per CDR3 protein. The sample shows about 1.6 million distinct CDR3 sequences, 30% to 40% of them seen only once. Trimming removed 5 bases from V and 1 base from J, with 12 bases in between. The CDR3 length is 15 residues. In germline, CDR1 is MNHEY, CDR2 SMNVEV (reference sequence). The specimen was blood. The sequence came from a woman aged 25 to 39 in good health. The chain recombines TRBV27 with TRBJ2-1; D not resolved. The CDR3 protein is CASSATWQSYNEQFF. The CDR3 nucleotides are TGTGCCAGCAGTGCGACCTGGCAGTCCTACAATGAGCAGTTCTTC.